This passage covers 5 T cell receptor beta chains from one sample sequenced in a study of cytomegalovirus exposure and HLA in healthy donors. A multiplex PCR was run with 60 Vbeta primers and 13 Jbeta primers. Libraries were prepared by immunoSEQ multiplex PCR; TCRdb keeps only in-frame clonotypes and omits some of them. The table includes approximately 100,000 clones, around three quarters detected once. Sequenced material: PBMCs. Every receptor here comes from a human donor in good health.

This clone was counted a few times. The rearrangement joins TRBV7-9 to TRBJ1-5; TRBD1 is a possible D gene (5 bases). There are 13 residues in the CDR3. Germline lookup yields CDR1 SEHNR and CDR2 FQNEAQ (reference sequence). The ends were cut back, 5 bases at V and 6 bases at J, with 11 bases in the middle. DNA of the CDR3: TGTGCCAGCAGCCCAAGGGGTTCTCAGCCCCAGCATTTT. It specifies CASSPRGSQPQHF.

The chain employs TRBV2 and TRBJ2-1; D is uncertain. There are 16 residues in the CDR3. The germline gives CDR1 SNHLY, CDR2 FYNNEI. Trimming took off 5 bases at V and 4 bases at J, with 18 bases between the two ends. CDR3 sequence reads: CASSFPGPPGYNEQFF. CDR3 coding DNA: TGTGCCAGCAGTTTCCCCGGTCCCCCCGGGTACAATGAGCAGTTCTTC.

The genes are TRBV7-9 and TRBJ2-5, with D maybe TRBD2 (6 bases). The CDR3 has 13 amino acids. V shed 11 bases and J shed 4 bases, with 17 bases lying between them. Germline loops: CDR1 SEHNR, CDR2 FQNEAQ (reference sequence). The CDR3 region is CACGGAGLETQYF. CDR3 in DNA: TGTGCCTGTGGCGGGGCTGGGTTAGAGACCCAGTACTTC.

This CDR3 reads CASSLASSYEQYF. The CDR3 DNA sequence: TGCGCCAGCAGCTTGGCCTCCTCCTACGAGCAGTACTTC. V is TRBV5-1 and J is TRBJ2-7; no clear D. The ends were cut back, 0 bases at V and 0 bases at J, with 4 bases in the middle. This CDR3 region has 13 residues. Germline V gene sequence: CDR1 SGHRS, CDR2 YFSETQ.

J is TRBJ2-1 and V is TRBV7-8, with D perhaps matching TRBD2 (5 bases). Germline CDR1 reads SGHVS; CDR2 reads FQNEAQ. The V and J ends lost 0 bases and 9 bases respectively, with 9 bases between them. The CDR3 sequence is 13 residues long. This CDR3 is CASSLALVGEQFF. In DNA form, the CDR3 reads TGTGCCAGCAGCTTAGCACTAGTTGGTGAGCAGTTCTTC.